This paragraph reports one T cell receptor beta chain. What it recognizes is unknown. This may come from a read error, since a much larger clone is one base off. The data stem from a study of T-cell reconstitution after alpha-beta-depleted transplantation in children. Broader study findings: For some patients, TCRbeta diversity was high at day 60 because of recipient T cells and thymic progenitors that survived.

This CDR3 has 15 amino acids. Germline values: CDR1 MNHEY, CDR2 SMNVEV (reference sequence). The V and J ends lost 3 bases and 0 bases, in that order; junction bases with no gene match: 2. During its preparation, the TCRbeta library received unique molecular identifiers. TCRdb used MiXCR to reprocess the PCR reads, holding one entry per CDR3 protein. The table records hundreds of thousands of distinct CDR3 sequences, about an eighth of them present only once. This specimen was PBMCs, mostly from graft donor cells, taken 360 days after TCRalphabeta/CD19-depleted stem cell transplant. This sequence originates from a male patient younger than 18 who had a stem cell transplant for acute myeloid leukemia, so the T cells may come from the graft donor. The V and J genes are TRBV27 and TRBJ2-3; 8 bases align to TRBD2. As DNA, the CDR3 is TGTGCCAGCAGTTTTAGCGGGGCTAGCACAGATACGCAGTATTTT. Residues: CASSFSGASTDTQYF.